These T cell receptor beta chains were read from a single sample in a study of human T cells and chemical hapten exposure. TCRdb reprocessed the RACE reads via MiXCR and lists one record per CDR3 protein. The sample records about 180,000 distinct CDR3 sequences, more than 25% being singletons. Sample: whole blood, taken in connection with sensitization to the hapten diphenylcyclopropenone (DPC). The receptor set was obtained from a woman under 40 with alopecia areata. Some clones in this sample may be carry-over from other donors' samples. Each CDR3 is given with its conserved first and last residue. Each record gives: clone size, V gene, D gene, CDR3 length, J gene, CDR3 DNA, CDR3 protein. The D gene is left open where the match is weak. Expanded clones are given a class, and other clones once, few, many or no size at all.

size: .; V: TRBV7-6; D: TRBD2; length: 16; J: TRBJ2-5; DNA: TGTGCCAGTAGCGGGGGGGCAACTTACGTCCAAGAGACCCAGTACTTC; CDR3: CASSGGATYVQETQYF
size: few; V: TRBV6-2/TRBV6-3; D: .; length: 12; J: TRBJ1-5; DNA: TGTGCCAGCGGGAACGGGGCTCAGCCCCAGCATTTT; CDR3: CASGNGAQPQHF
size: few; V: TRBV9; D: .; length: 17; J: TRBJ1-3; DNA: TGTGCCAGCAGCGTAGCGGGACAACTAATCTCTGGAAACACCATATATTTT; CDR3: CASSVAGQLISGNTIYF
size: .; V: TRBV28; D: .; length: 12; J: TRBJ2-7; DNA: TGTGCCAGCCGGACGAGTGCCTACGAGCAGTACTTC; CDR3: CASRTSAYEQYF
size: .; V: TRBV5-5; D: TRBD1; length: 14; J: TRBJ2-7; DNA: TGTGCCAGCAGCTTGGCTACAGGGGGCTACGAGCAGTACTTC; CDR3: CASSLATGGYEQYF
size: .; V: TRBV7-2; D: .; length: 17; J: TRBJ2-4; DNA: TGTGCCAGCAGCTTATGGCCGGATCAGATAGCCAAAAACATTCAGTACTTC; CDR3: CASSLWPDQIAKNIQYF
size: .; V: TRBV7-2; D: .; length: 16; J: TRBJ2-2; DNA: TGTGCCAGCAGCTTACGAGCAGGGGAAAACACCGGGGAGCTGTTTTTT; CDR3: CASSLRAGENTGELFF
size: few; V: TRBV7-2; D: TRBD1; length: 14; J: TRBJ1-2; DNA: TGTGCCAGTACAGGAGACAGGGGGCGGTATGGCTACACCTTC; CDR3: CASTGDRGRYGYTF
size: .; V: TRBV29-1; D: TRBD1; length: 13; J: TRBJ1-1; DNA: TGCAGCGTTGATAGGACAGGGAACACTGAAGCTTTCTTT; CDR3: CSVDRTGNTEAFF
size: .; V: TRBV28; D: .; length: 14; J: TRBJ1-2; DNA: TGTGCCAGCAGTTTATTAACAGGGAGCTATGGCTACACCTTC; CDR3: CASSLLTGSYGYTF
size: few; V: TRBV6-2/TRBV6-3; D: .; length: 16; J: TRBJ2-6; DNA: TGTGCCAGCAGTTACAAGAACCCCTCTGGGGCCAACGTCCTGACTTTC; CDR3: CASSYKNPSGANVLTF
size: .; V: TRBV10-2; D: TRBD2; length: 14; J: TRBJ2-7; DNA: TGCGCCAGCAGTGGAACTAGCGGGGGATACGAGCAGTACTTC; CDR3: CASSGTSGGYEQYF
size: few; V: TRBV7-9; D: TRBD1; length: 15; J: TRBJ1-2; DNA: TGTGCCAGCAGTCCCCTTACAGGGGGCCGCGATGGCTACACCTTC; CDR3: CASSPLTGGRDGYTF
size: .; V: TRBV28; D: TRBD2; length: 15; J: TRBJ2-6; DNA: TGTGCCAGCAGTTTACGGGGGGCTGGGGCCAACGTCCTGACTTTC; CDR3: CASSLRGAGANVLTF
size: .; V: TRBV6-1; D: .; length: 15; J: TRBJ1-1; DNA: TGTGCCAGCAGTGAAGATTGGGGACTGGGCACTGAAGCTTTCTTT; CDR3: CASSEDWGLGTEAFF
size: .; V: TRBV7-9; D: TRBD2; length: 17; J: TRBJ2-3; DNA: TGTGCCAGCAGCTTAGGACATAGCGGGAGTAGCACAGATACGCAGTATTTT; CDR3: CASSLGHSGSSTDTQYF
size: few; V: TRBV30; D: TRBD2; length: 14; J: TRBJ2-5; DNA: TGTGCCTGGACCAAACTAGCGGGGAAAGAGACCCAGTACTTC; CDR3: CAWTKLAGKETQYF
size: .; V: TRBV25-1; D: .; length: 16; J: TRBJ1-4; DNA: TGTGCCAGCAGCCCTACAGGGTACAGAACTAATGAAAAACTGTTTTTT; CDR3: CASSPTGYRTNEKLFF
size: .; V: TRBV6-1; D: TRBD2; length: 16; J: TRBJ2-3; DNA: TGTGCCAGCAGTGTCCGGGGGGGCCTTGGCACAGATACGCAGTATTTT; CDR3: CASSVRGGLGTDTQYF
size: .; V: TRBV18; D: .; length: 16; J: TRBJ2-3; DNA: TGTGCCAGCTCACCAGGGGGGCGGAAAAGCACAGATACGCAGTATTTT; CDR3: CASSPGGRKSTDTQYF
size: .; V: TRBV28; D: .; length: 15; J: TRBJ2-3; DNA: TGTGCCAGCGCCCTGGGGGGCGGTTTCACAGATACGCAGTATTTT; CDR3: CASALGGGFTDTQYF
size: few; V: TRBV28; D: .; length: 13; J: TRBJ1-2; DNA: TGTGCCAGCAGTTTAAGGTTCCAGAAGGGCTACACCTTC; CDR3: CASSLRFQKGYTF
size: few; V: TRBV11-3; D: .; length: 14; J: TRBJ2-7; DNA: TGTGCCAGCAGCTCGGGGGTAGCCGGGAACGAGCAGTACTTC; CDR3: CASSSGVAGNEQYF
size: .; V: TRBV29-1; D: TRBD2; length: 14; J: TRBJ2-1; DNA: TGCAGCGTTGAGGGACTAGCGGTCAACAATGAGCAGTTCTTC; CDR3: CSVEGLAVNNEQFF
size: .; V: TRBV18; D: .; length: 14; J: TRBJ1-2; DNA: TGTGCCAGCTCACCATTATCTGGGGGCGATGGCTACACCTTC; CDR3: CASSPLSGGDGYTF
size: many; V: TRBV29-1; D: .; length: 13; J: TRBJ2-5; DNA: TGCAGCGCTTCGAGCGCCTCTGCCGAGACCCAGTACTTC; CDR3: CSASSASAETQYF
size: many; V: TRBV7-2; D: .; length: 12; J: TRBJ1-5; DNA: TGTGCCAGCAGCCTAGACGGACAGCCCCAGCATTTT; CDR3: CASSLDGQPQHF
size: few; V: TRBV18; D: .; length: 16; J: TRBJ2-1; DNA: TGTGCCAGCTCACCTCGCCGATCTTCCTCCTACAATGAGCAGTTCTTC; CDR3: CASSPRRSSSYNEQFF
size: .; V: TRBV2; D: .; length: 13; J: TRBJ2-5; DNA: TGTGCCAGCACCCTAGGAAATCGCGGGACCCAGTACTTC; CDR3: CASTLGNRGTQYF
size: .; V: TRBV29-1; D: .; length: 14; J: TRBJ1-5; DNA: TGCAGCGTTGCTTTCCAGGACAGCAATCAGCCCCAGCATTTT; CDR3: CSVAFQDSNQPQHF
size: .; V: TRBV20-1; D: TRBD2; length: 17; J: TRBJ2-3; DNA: TGCAGTGCAACCGGGACTAGCGGGGGGGCCGGGTCAGATACGCAGTATTTT; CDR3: CSATGTSGGAGSDTQYF
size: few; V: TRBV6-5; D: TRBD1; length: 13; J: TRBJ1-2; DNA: TGTGCCAGCAGTATCGGGACAGGGAGGGGCTACACCTTC; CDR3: CASSIGTGRGYTF
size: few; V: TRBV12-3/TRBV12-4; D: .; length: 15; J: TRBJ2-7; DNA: TGTGCCAGTACTATAGGGGGGTTTAGGAGGTACGAGCAGTACTTC; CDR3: CASTIGGFRRYEQYF
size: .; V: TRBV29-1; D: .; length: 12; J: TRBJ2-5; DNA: TGCAGCGCGGCAGGATATTGGGAGACCCAGTACTTC; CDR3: CSAAGYWETQYF
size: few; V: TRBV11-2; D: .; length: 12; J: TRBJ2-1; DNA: TGTGCCAGCAGCTTAGATGGCAATGAGCAGTTCTTC; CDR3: CASSLDGNEQFF
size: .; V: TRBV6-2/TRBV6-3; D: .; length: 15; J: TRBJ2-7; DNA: TGTGCCAGCAGAGGCCGGGCTCAGAGCTCCTACGAGCAGTACTTC; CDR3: CASRGRAQSSYEQYF
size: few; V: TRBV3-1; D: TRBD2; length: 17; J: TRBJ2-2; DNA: TGTGCCAGCAGCCGACTAGGGACTAGCGGGGGCACCGGGGAGCTGTTTTTT; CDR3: CASSRLGTSGGTGELFF
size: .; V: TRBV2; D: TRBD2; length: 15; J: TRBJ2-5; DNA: TGTGCCAGCAGTAGACTAGCGGGGGAGAAAGAGACCCAGTACTTC; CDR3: CASSRLAGEKETQYF
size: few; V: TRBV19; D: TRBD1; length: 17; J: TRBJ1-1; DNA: TGTGCCAGTACCACCCGGGACAGGGGCGGCTTAAACACTGAAGCTTTCTTT; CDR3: CASTTRDRGGLNTEAFF
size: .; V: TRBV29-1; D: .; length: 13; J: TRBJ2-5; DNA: TGCAGCGTTGCGACCCATCACCAAGAGACCCAGTACTTC; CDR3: CSVATHHQETQYF